This T cell receptor beta chain is from a study of PD-1 blockade in classical Hodgkin lymphoma (dated by TCRdb to about 2020). Looking at the study overall: Nivolumab dosing was 3 mg/kg intravenously every 2 weeks, continuing until either disease progression or unacceptable toxicity. The study used CyTOF and TCR beta sequencing to define a peripheral blood immune signature of response to PD-1 blockade in classical Hodgkin lymphoma.

Trimming at the junction amounts to 1 base on V and 0 bases on J, and the germline ends lie 12 bases apart. Per the germline V gene (reference sequence), SEHNR is the CDR1 and FQNEAQ is the CDR2. Inclusive of the bounding cysteine and phenylalanine, the CDR3 is 17 residues long. The DNA shown is the 51-base CDR3, in frame from base 1. Genomic DNA was isolated using the Qiagen DNeasy kit from unsorted PBMCs as well as from negatively selected CD4+ and CD8+ fractions. Amplification of TCR beta CDR3 regions was done by immunoSEQ multiplex PCR with primers that anneal to V and J segments. Amplification bias was minimized using a synthetic immune receptor repertoire, and residual bias was removed computationally after sequencing. As for the authors' bioinformatics: Custom Python scripts were used to quantify repertoire diversity as the Shannon entropy index. Unsorted, CD4+ and CD8+ repertoires were analyzed separately, except in combined analyses where CD4+ and CD8+ sequences were merged in silico. Clonal expansion was defined as a frequency increase of at least 2-fold after treatment compared with C1D1, and clones undetected at baseline were assigned a pseudocount of 0.5. Singleton clones were defined as clones with 0 or 1 copy at C1D1, and non-singleton clones were defined as clones with 2 or more copies. Clones expanded in unsorted samples were labelled as CD4+, CD8+ or unknown by matching protein sequences in sorted samples from the same patient. Wilcoxon tests were applied to paired samples to test diversity changes from C1D1 to C4D1. Not all clones reach the TCRdb copy of this immuneACCESS table, which keeps in-frame sequences only. Checked studies attribute under half of the gap to unresolved V genes and leave the rest unexplained. Clonal size and the V and J genes are those of that table, whereas D and trimming came from the DNA. A total of about 23,000 clones appear in this sample, about two thirds of them only once. The ten most abundant clones make up approximately 17% of the sample.

Broader findings and caveats from the paper: By C4D1, a significant rise was seen in CD4+ TCR diversity but not in CD8+ TCR diversity (p=0.0027 vs p=0.16), and the rise was most apparent among complete responders (p=0.02). Newly diagnosed patients were reported to have lower baseline TCR diversity than healthy donors, and relapsed/refractory patients were reported to have lower baseline TCR diversity still. Only a single clinical trial cohort was studied, and what caused the repertoire differences, possibly disease activity or prior therapy, remained undefined. Diversity was lower in patients who began nivolumab less than 1 year after ASCT, so these patients were left out of later analyses to avoid confounding by immune reconstitution. Trial patients with a complete response had baseline diversity similar to that of newly diagnosed patients, while partial responders and progressors had significantly lower diversity.

What the time point label conveys for this sample: cycle 1 day 1 (C1D1), immediately before nivolumab initiation. Relapse after autologous stem cell transplantation had occurred in all trial patients, and cohorts A, B and C were distinguished by prior brentuximab vedotin exposure. The trial cohort comprised 60 or so patients with relapsed/refractory classical Hodgkin lymphoma whose best overall responses were complete response, partial response or progressive disease. Trial patients were treated with single-agent nivolumab in the multi-cohort phase II CheckMate 205 trial. Best overall response was determined by an independent review committee according to the 2007 International Working Group response criteria. Trial PBMCs were collected just before the start of nivolumab (C1D1) and during therapy at cycle 2 day 1 and cycle 4 day 1. After peripheral blood was drawn into 8 mL Vacutainer Cell Preparation Tubes, PBMCs were isolated by centrifugation and then cryopreserved.

Concerning this clone: Its antigen is still unknown. Base qualities are not provided; no much larger clone lies one nucleotide away.

The sequence was collected from a human donor with classical Hodgkin lymphoma. The sequence links TRBV7-9 to TRBJ1-4; TRBD1 is a weak D gene call, 5 bases matching. The sample here was peripheral blood mononuclear cells (PBMCs), taken at baseline. The DNA reads TGTGCCAGCAGCTTAGGAACAGGCCTTGCAACTAATGAAAAACTGTTTTTT. The resulting protein is CASSLGTGLATNEKLFF.